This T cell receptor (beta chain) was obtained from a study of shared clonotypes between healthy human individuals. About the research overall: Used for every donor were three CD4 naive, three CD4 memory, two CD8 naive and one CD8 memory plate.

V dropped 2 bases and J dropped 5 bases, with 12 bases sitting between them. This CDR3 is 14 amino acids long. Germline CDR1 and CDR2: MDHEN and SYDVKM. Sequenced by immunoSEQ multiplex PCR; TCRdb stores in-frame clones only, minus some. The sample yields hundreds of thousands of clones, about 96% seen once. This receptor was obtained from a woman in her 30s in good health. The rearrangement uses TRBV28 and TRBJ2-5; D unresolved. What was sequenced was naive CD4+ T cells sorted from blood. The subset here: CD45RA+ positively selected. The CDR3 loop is CASSLRLPLETQYF. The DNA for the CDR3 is TGTGCCAGCAGTTTACGGCTACCATTGGAGACCCAGTACTTC.